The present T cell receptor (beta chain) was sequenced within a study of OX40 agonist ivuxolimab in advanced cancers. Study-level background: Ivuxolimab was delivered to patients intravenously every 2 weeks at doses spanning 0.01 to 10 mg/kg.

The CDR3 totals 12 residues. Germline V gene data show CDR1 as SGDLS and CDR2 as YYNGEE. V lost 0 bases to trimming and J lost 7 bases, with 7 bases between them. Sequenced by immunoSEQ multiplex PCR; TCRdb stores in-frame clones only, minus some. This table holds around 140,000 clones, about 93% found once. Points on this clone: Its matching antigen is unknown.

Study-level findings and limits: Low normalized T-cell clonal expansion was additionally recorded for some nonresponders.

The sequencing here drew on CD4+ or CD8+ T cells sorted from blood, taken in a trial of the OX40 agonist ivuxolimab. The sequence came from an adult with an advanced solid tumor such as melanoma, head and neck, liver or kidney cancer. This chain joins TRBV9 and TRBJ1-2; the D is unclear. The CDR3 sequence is CASSVVVIGYTF. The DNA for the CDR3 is TGTGCCAGCAGCGTAGTAGTTATTGGCTACACCTTC.